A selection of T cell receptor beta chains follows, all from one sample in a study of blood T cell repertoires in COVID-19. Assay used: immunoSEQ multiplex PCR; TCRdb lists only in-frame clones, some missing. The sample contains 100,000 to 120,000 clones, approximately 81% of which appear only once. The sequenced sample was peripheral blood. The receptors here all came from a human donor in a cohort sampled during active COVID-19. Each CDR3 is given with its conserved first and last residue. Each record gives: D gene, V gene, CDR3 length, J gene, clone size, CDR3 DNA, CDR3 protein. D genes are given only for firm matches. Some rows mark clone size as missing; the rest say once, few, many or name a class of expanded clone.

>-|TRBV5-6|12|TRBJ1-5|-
TGTGCCCTGCGTGCACAGGGTCAGCCCCAGCATTTT
CALRAQGQPQHF
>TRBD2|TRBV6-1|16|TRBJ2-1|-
TGTGCCAGCAGTGAGGCTAGCGGGGGGGGATACAATGAGCAGTTCTTC
CASSEASGGGYNEQFF
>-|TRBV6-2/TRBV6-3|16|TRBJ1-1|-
TGTGCCAGCAGTTACGTTGACAGATCCATGAACACTGAAGCTTTCTTT
CASSYVDRSMNTEAFF
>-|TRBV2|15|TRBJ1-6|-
TGTGCCAGCAGTGAAGGAAACAGTTATAATTCACCCCTCCACTTT
CASSEGNSYNSPLHF
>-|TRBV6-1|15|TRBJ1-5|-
TGTGCCAGCAGCGAAGGCATTTCGGAGAGTCAGCCCCAGCATTTT
CASSEGISESQPQHF
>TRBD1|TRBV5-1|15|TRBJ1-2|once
TGCGCCAGCAGCTGGACCTTGGACAGGACCTATGGCTACACCTTC
CASSWTLDRTYGYTF
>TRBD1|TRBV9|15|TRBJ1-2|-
TGTGCCAGCAGCTCCCAGACAGGGGGGACCTATGGCTACACCTTC
CASSSQTGGTYGYTF
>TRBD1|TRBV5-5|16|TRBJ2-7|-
TGTGCCAGCAGCCCGCGTGGACAGGGGGCGTTATACGAGCAGTACTTC
CASSPRGQGALYEQYF
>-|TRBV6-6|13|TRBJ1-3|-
TGTGCCAGCAGATATTACGGGTCAAACACCATATATTTT
CASRYYGSNTIYF
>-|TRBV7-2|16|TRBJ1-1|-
TGTGCCAGCAGCTTAGCGCGGGGGAGCTGGGGCACTGAAGCTTTCTTT
CASSLARGSWGTEAFF
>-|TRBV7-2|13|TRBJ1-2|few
TGTGCCAGCAGCTTAGCGCAGGGGAGAGGCTACACCTTC
CASSLAQGRGYTF
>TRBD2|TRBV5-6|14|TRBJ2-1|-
TGTGCCAGCAGCGCGGGACTAGCTCCCAATGAGCAGTTCTTC
CASSAGLAPNEQFF
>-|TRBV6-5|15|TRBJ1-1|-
TGTGCCAGCAGTTACTCTGGACAAAGGAACACTGAAGCTTTCTTT
CASSYSGQRNTEAFF
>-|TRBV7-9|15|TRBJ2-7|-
TGTGCCAGCAGCTCCGACAGGTCTCAATCCTACGAGCAGTACTTC
CASSSDRSQSYEQYF
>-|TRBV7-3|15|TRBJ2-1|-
TGTGCCAGCAGCCCTTTGGGGAGCTCCTACAATGAGCAGTTCTTC
CASSPLGSSYNEQFF
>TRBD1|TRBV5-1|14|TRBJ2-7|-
TGCGCCAGCAGCTTACAGGGGGCGCATAGCGAGCAGTACTTC
CASSLQGAHSEQYF
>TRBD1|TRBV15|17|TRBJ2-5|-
TGTGCCACCAGCAGAGATCCCCGGACAGGGGGCCGAGAGACCCAGTACTTC
CATSRDPRTGGRETQYF
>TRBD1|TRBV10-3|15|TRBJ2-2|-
TGTGCCATCGAATCATCGCCGGGACAGCACGGGGAGCTGTTTTTT
CAIESSPGQHGELFF
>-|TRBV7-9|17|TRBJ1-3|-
TGTGCCAGCAGCTTAGCCCTAGGACTGAGCTCTGGAAACACCATATATTTT
CASSLALGLSSGNTIYF
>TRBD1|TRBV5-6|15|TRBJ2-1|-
TGTGCCAGCAGCCTGGACAGGGGATTGAACAATGAGCAGTTCTTC
CASSLDRGLNNEQFF
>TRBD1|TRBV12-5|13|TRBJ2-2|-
TGTGCTAGTGGGCAGACAGGGGTAGGGGAGCTGTTTTTT
CASGQTGVGELFF
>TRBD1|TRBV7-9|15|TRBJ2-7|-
TGTGCCAGCAGCAAGTACGACAGGGTCAACCACGAGCAGTACTTC
CASSKYDRVNHEQYF
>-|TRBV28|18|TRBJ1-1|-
TGTGCCAGCAGTTTATCCCGCAGGCAACCAGGGGCGAACACTGAAGCTTTCTTT
CASSLSRRQPGANTEAFF
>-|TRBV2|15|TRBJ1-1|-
TGTGCCAGCAGTGAAGCAGGCAGGGGGAACACTGAAGCTTTCTTT
CASSEAGRGNTEAFF
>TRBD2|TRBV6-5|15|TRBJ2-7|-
TGTGCCAGCAGTCGGACTAGCGGGGGGACCTACGAGCAGTACTTC
CASSRTSGGTYEQYF
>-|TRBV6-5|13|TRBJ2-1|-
TGTGCCAGCAGTCTAAGGGGGTTCGATGAGCAGTTCTTC
CASSLRGFDEQFF
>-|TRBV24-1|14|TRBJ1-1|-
TGTGCCACCAGTGAGTCCACAGGGCGCACTGAAGCTTTCTTT
CATSESTGRTEAFF
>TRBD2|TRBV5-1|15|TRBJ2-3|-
TGCGCCAGCAGCTTGGTGTTAGCGGGTTCAGATACGCAGTATTTT
CASSLVLAGSDTQYF
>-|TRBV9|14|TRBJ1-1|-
TGTGCCAGCAGCGTAGTGGACTGGGACACTGAAGCTTTCTTT
CASSVVDWDTEAFF
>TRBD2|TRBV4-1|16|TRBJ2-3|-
TGCGCCAGCAGCCAAGAGACTAGCGGGCGGCCAGATACGCAGTATTTT
CASSQETSGRPDTQYF
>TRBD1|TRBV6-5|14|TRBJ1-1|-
TGTGCCAGCAGCTCCAGGGGGCGCGGCACTGAAGCTTTCTTT
CASSSRGRGTEAFF
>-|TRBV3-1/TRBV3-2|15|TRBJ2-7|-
TGTGCCAGCAGACGCACCGCCAGGGGGGACTACGAGCAGTACTTC
CASRRTARGDYEQYF
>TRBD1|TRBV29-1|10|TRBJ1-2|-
TGCAGCGTGGACAGGGGTGGCTACACCTTC
CSVDRGGYTF
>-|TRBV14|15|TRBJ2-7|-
TGTGCCAGCAGCCAATATCGACAGGCGATCTACGAGCAGTACTTC
CASSQYRQAIYEQYF
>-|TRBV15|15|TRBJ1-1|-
TGTGCCACCAGCAGAGTGGAGGCCGGGGAGCCTGAAGCTTTCTTT
CATSRVEAGEPEAFF
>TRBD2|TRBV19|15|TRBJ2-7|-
TGTGCCAGTAGCCGGGCTGCGGGGGGTTCCTACGAGCAGTACTTC
CASSRAAGGSYEQYF
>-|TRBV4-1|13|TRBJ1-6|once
TGCGCCAGCAGCCAAGAGTATGATTCACCCCTCCACTTT
CASSQEYDSPLHF
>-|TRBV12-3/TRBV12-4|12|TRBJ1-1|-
TGTGCCACCCTCCAGGGGAACACTGAAGCTTTCTTT
CATLQGNTEAFF
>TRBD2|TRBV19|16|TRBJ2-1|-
TGTGCCAGTAGTTCCTGGACTAGCGGGGCTTCGAATGAGCAGTTCTTC
CASSSWTSGASNEQFF
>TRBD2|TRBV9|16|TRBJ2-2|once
TGTGCCAGCAGCGCCCCGGGGGGGCGGGGCACCGGGGAGCTGTTTTTT
CASSAPGGRGTGELFF
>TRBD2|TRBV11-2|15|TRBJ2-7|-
TGTGCCAGCAGCTTAGTAACTAGCGGGGTGTACGAGCAGTACTTC
CASSLVTSGVYEQYF
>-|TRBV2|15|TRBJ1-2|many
TGTGCCAGCAGTGTTGTAAGGGGGACTAACTATGGCTACACCTTC
CASSVVRGTNYGYTF
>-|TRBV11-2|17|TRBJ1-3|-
TGTGCCAGCAGCCAATACGGGGGTCGCGAACTGGGAAACACCATATATTTT
CASSQYGGRELGNTIYF
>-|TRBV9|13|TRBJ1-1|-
TGTGCCAGCAGCGTTGCACCCGGCGGTGAAGCTTTCTTT
CASSVAPGGEAFF
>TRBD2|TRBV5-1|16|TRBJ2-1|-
TGCGCCAGCAGCTTGGAACTAGCGGGGGGGTACAATGAGCAGTTCTTC
CASSLELAGGYNEQFF
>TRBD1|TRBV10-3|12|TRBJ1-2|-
TGTGCCACGGGACAGGGAGACTATGGCTACACCTTC
CATGQGDYGYTF